This T cell receptor beta chain is drawn from a study of blood T cells in healthy people across ages. The CDR3 totals 12 residues. Trimming shortened V by 7 bases and J by 4 bases, and 8 bases separated the two germline ends. Germline V CDR1 and CDR2: MNHEY, SVGEGT. It was with a sample-barcoded 5' primer and a J-beta primer mix that a second PCR of roughly 7 to 12 cycles was run. Each cDNA molecule carried a tag from a template-switch adaptor that contained 12 random nucleotides. One entry per CDR3 protein results from TCRdb running MiXCR on the 5' RACE reads. The profile shows roughly 900,000 distinct CDR3 sequences, 29% of them singletons. This clonotype was detected ten times or more.

Sequenced: blood. The chain is built from TRBV6-2 or TRBV6-3 and TRBJ2-1; D call uncertain. The source of this sequence is an elderly woman in good health. The DNA of the CDR3 is TGTGCCAGCAACGACGGATACAATGAGCAGTTCTTC. Translated, it gives CASNDGYNEQFF.